This paragraph covers one TCR beta chain sequence. The CDR3 length is 16 residues. V was trimmed by 0 bases and J by 2 bases, leaving 11 bases between them. Germline-derived CDR1 and CDR2 are LGHNA and YNFKEQ. The data stem from a study of regulatory T cells in long-lasting Graves disease. Time point meaning: newly diagnosed GD, antithyroid drugs for less than 3 months. Construction of the TCR library relied on RNA isolated from PBMCs. HTBI primers from iRepertoire and Arm-PCR of CDR3 regions yielded the TCR beta libraries. TCRdb analysed the multiplex PCR reads with MiXCR anew, one entry per CDR3 protein. The sample gives approximately 400,000 distinct CDR3 sequences, 14% to 15% of which show up once; about a sixth is in the top ten. This same sample was also taken into another study, of T cells in Graves' hyperthyroidism and ophthalmopathy.

This receptor was identified in a woman in her 30s with Graves disease. This chain joins TRBV4-2 and TRBJ1-5; TRBD1 might be the D (5 bases). The sequencing used peripheral blood mononuclear cells (PBMCs), collected at new diagnosis, from a patient treated with antithyroid drugs. The CDR3 region is CASSQDFGGGNQPQHF. CDR3 DNA: TGTGCCAGCAGCCAAGATTTCGGGGGTGGCAATCAGCCCCAGCATTTT.